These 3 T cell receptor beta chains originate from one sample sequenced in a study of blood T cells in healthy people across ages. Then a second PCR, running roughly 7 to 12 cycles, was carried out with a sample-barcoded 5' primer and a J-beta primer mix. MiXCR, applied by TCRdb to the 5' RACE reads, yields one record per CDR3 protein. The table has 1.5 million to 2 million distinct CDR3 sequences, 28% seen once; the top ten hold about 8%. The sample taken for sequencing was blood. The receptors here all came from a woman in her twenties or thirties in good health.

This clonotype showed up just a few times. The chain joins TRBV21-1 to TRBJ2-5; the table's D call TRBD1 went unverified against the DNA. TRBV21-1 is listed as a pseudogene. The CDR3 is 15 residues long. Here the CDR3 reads CASSKATGKEETQYF. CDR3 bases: TGTGCCAGCAGCAAAGCAACAGGGAAGGAGGAGACCCAGTACTTC.

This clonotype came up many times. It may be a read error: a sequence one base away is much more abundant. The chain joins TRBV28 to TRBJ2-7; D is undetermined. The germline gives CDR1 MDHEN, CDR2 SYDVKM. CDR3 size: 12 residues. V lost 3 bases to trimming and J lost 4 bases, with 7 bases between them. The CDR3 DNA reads TGTGCCAGCAGTTTCAAGGGTTACGAGCAGTACTTC. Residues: CASSFKGYEQYF.

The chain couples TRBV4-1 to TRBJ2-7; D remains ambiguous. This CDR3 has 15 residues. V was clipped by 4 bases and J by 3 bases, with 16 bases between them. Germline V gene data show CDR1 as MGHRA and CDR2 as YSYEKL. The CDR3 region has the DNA TGCGCCAGCAGCCTAGAAAAAGGAAAGGGCTACGAGCAGTACTTC. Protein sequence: CASSLEKGKGYEQYF.